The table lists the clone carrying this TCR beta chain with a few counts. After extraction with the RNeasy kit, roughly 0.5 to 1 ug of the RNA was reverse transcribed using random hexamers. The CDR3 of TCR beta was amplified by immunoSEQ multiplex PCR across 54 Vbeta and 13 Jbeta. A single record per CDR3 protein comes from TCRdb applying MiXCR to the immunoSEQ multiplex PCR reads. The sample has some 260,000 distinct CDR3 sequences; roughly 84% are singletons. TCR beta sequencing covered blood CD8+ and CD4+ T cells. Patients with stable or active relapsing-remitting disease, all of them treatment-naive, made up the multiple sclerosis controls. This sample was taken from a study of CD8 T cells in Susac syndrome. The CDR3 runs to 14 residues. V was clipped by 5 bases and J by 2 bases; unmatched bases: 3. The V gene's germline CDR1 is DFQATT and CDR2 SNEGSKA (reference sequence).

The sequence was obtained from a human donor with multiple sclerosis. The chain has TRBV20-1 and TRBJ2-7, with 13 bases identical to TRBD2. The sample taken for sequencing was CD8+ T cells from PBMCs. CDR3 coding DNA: TGCAGTGCTCCCGGACTAGCGGGAGCCTACGAGCAGTACTTC. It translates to CSAPGLAGAYEQYF.